These 32 T cell receptor beta chains were sequenced from one sample in a study of tumor-infiltrating lymphocytes in oesophageal squamous cell carcinoma. Each CDR3 protein gets one entry after TCRdb re-called the PCR reads with MiXCR. The sample holds 15,000 to 20,000 distinct CDR3 sequences; 40% to 55% are singletons and the top ten take around two fifths. The sequenced material came from normal esophageal tissue next to the tumor. Receptors originate from a female donor with esophageal squamous cell carcinoma.

This clonotype rates as medium-sized. This chain links TRBV7-9 with TRBJ2-6; 7 nucleotides agree with TRBD1. The CDR3 loop spans 17 amino acids. CDR1 and CDR2 from the germline V gene are SEHNR and FQNEAQ (reference sequence). Trimming cost V 5 bases and J 2 bases; bases outside gene matches: 9. As DNA, the CDR3 is TGTGCCAGCAGCCACCGACAGGGTCATGCTGGGGCCAACGTCCTGACTTTC. This translates into CASSHRQGHAGANVLTF.

The J gene is TRBJ2-5, the V gene TRBV9, with 10 bases that match TRBD2. The CDR3 has 15 amino acids. V was clipped by 4 bases and J by 5 bases; unmatched bases: 8. Per germline, CDR1 SGDLS and CDR2 YYNGEE. CDR3 loop: CASSLERGGGETQYF. As DNA, the CDR3 is TGTGCCAGCAGCTTAGAGCGGGGGGGTGGGGAGACCCAGTACTTC.

V gene TRBV27 combines with J gene TRBJ2-1, with TRBD1 as a possible D gene (6 bases). CDR1 is MNHEY and CDR2 is SMNVEV in the germline V gene (reference sequence). Trimming removed 10 bases at V and 10 bases at J, with 26 bases between. CDR3 length: 15 amino acids. The CDR3 DNA sequence: TGTGCCACCTCACAACTACCCGGACAGAACTACGAGCAGTTCTTC. This codes for CATSQLPGQNYEQFF.

Ten or more counts support this clonotype. A clone one base away is much larger, so this may be a read error. The chain links TRBV6-1 to TRBJ2-5; D tentatively reads TRBD1 or TRBD2 (7 bases each). CDR3 size: 16 residues. Germline V gene sequence: CDR1 MNHNS, CDR2 SASEGT. V dropped 7 bases and J dropped 11 bases, with 29 bases sitting between them. The CDR3 sequence is CASISSRGGGNNEQYF. The CDR3 coding sequence is TGTGCCAGCATCTCGTCAAGGGGAGGGGGCAACAATGAGCAGTACTTC.

As to this clonotype: The CDR3 carries no conserved terminal phenylalanine or tryptophan, so it likely arises from a read error. The limits of the CDR3 on the DNA are not certain, so only TCRdb's listed CDR3 is given. The chain carries TRBV2 and TRBJ2-5; TRBD1, the table's D call, lacks a check against the DNA. The CDR3 spans 15 residues, counting both ends. From germline, CDR1 is SNHLY and CDR2 FYNNEI. The CDR3 spells CASSEQGNYGYTFGS.

This clonotype was seen repeatedly, ten times or more. The V gene is TRBV6-1, the J gene TRBJ2-5, with 16 bases aligning to TRBD2. The DNA end is more similar to TRBJ2-7, so the J call may be wrong. This CDR3 is 14 amino acids long. Germline V gene data show CDR1 as MNHNS and CDR2 as SASEGT. The CDR3 nucleotides read TGTGCCACGGGACTAGCGGGAGGGTACAACGAGCAGTACTTC. The encoded protein is CATGLAGGYNEQYF.

At least ten counts were recorded for this clonotype. The chain links TRBV6-4 to TRBJ1-2; D gene uncertain. Germline CDR1 MRHNA, CDR2 SNTAGT. The germline V and J ends were trimmed by 3 bases and 4 bases, with 9 bases remaining between them. The CDR3 runs to 13 residues. CDR3 residues: CASSDPGGYGYTF. The CDR3 nucleotides are TGTGCCAGCAGTGATCCGGGCGGCTATGGCTACACCTTC.

The chain joins TRBV10-3 to TRBJ2-5; D is perhaps TRBD2 (6 bases). V gave up 6 bases and J gave up 11 bases, with 25 bases separating them. The CDR3 spans 15 residues. The germline gives CDR1 ENHRY, CDR2 SYGVKD. CDR3 sequence reads: CAIRERRDPDNEQYF. CDR3 bases: TGTGCCATCAGGGAAAGGAGGGATCCTGACAATGAGCAGTACTTC.

This clonotype was found many times. This chain links TRBV5-8 with TRBJ2-1; no firm D call. The length of the CDR3 is 14 residues. Trimming stripped 0 bases from V and 4 bases from J, with 8 bases between. The germline CDR1 and CDR2 sequences are SGHTS and YDEGEE. CDR3 in DNA: TGTGCCAGCAGCTTGGAGCTCAAATACAATGAGCAGTTCTTC. Its translation is CASSLELKYNEQFF.

This chain connects TRBV7-4 to TRBJ2-7; tentative D call: TRBD1 (6 bases). The DNA end favors TRBJ2-5, so the J call may be wrong. The CDR3 is made up of 19 amino acids. CDR1 is SGHVT and CDR2 is SQSDAQ in the germline V gene. This CDR3 reads CASSFLTGTVGAWRETQYF. The CDR3 DNA reads as TGTGCCAGCAGCTTTCTTACGGGTACAGTGGGGGCGTGGAGGGAGACCCAGTACTTC.

This rearrangement joins TRBV11-2 to TRBJ2-2; D unresolved. V lost 2 bases and J lost 7, with 2 bases in between. This CDR3 comprises 11 residues. Germline V CDR1 and CDR2: SGHAT, FQNNGV. DNA of the CDR3: TGTGCCAGCAGCTTAATCGGGGAGCTGTTTTTT. This translates into CASSLIGELFF.

This clonotype was detected many times. The chain couples TRBV27 to TRBJ2-7; 9 bases align to TRBD2. V gave up 4 bases and J gave up 1 base; unmatched junction bases: 2. Germline V gives CDR1 MNHEY, CDR2 SMNVEV (reference sequence). This CDR3 is built from 14 residues. This CDR3 is CASSSLAGSYEQYF. Written as DNA, the CDR3 is TGTGCCAGCAGTTCTCTAGCGGGATCCTACGAGCAGTACTTC.

In this sample, this clonotype turned up many times. This chain joins TRBV6-6 and TRBJ1-5; 7 nucleotides align to TRBD1. V shed 0 bases, J shed 3 bases, and the junction held 2 bases outside the gene matches. This CDR3 spans 15 amino acids. CDR1 and CDR2 (germline): MNHNY, SVGAGI (reference sequence). The CDR3 nucleotides read TGTGCCAGCAGTTACTCAGGGGGCTCCAATCAGCCCCAGCATTTT. Translated: CASSYSGGSNQPQHF.

This sequence joins TRBV7-6 and TRBJ2-7, with a weak D call TRBD1 (5 bases). The last part of the DNA fits TRBJ2-5 better; the J call may be wrong. The CDR3 length is 15 residues. CDR1 is SGHVS, CDR2 FNYEAQ, per germline. CDR3 DNA: TGTGCCAGCAGCGTATTTGGGTTTAGGGGAGAGACCCAGTACTTC. It translates to CASSVFGFRGETQYF.

The chain couples TRBV5-3 to TRBJ2-7; 16 positions agree with TRBD2. TRBV5-3 is filed as an ORF, its function uncertain. V was clipped by 8 bases and J by 6 bases; unmatched bases: 11. The CDR3 runs 16 residues. The chain's CDR3 is CASSPGTSGRASEQYF. Here the CDR3 DNA reads TGTGCCAGCAGCCCCGGGACTAGCGGGAGGGCGAGCGAGCAGTACTTC.

V and J are TRBV7-9 and TRBJ2-6, with D unresolved. This CDR3 contains 13 residues. CDR1 and CDR2 from the germline V gene are SEHNR and FQNEAQ (reference sequence). V lost 9 bases and J 2 bases, leaving 8 bases between the germline ends. CDR3 bases: TGTGCCAGTCCTTTGACTGGGGCCAACGTCCTGACTTTC. Translated, it gives CASPLTGANVLTF.

This clonotype was found many times. This chain connects TRBV19 to TRBJ2-1; 9 bases align to TRBD2. Germline-derived CDR1 and CDR2 are LNHDA and SQIVND (reference sequence). V was clipped by 5 bases and J by 9 bases; unmatched bases: 14. This CDR3 spans 16 amino acids. In DNA, the CDR3 is TGTGCCAGTAGTCCATCGACTAGCGGACTCGCTGGTGAGCAGTTCTTC. Residues: CASSPSTSGLAGEQFF. Based on the CDR3 plus reference TRBV19 and TRBJ2-1, the full variable domain is DGGITQSPKYLFRKEGQNVTLSCEQNLNHDAMYWYRQDPGQGLRLIYYSQIVNDFQKGDIAEGYSVSREKKESFPLTVTSAQKNPTAFYLCASSPSTSGLAGEQFFGPGTRLTVL.

The chain links TRBV6-1 to TRBJ2-1, with unresolved D. The end of the DNA aligns better with TRBJ2-7, so the J call may be wrong. This CDR3 is 14 amino acids long. Germline assignment: CDR1 MNHNS and CDR2 SASEGT. CDR3 DNA sequence: TGTGCCAGCAGCCAAACTTCGAGCTCCTACGAGCAGTACTTC. Translation: CASSQTSSSYEQYF.

Only a few counts were recorded for this clonotype. V usage is TRBV20-1 and J usage is TRBJ2-7; TRBD2 matches at 9 bases. The DNA end lines up better with TRBJ2-1; the J call may be wrong. The CDR3 totals 14 residues. The germline V gene encodes CDR1 DFQATT and CDR2 SNEGSKA (reference sequence). The CDR3 protein is CSAPPSGIEREQFF. The DNA for the CDR3 is TGCAGTGCCCCCCCTAGCGGGATAGAGCGCGAGCAGTTCTTC.

The rearrangement uses TRBV7-2 and TRBJ2-1; 15 bases agree with TRBD2. Germline V gene data show CDR1 as SGHTA and CDR2 as FQGNSA. The length of the CDR3 is 19 residues. V lost 3 bases, J lost 5 bases, and 11 bases stayed unmatched. The DNA for the CDR3 is TGTGCCAGCAGCTTTGGACTAGCGGGGGGGGTCGGGGGCCACAATGAGCAGTTCTTC. Translated, it gives CASSFGLAGGVGGHNEQFF.

Turning to this clonotype: The junction departs from germline at one end; a sequencing error may be responsible. This sequence joins TRBV6-1 and TRBJ1-1; D is ambiguous. Germline CDR1 and CDR2: MNHNS and SASEGT. The CDR3 covers 14 residues. CDR3 DNA sequence: TGTGCCAGCAGTTATAAGGCCACATCCTACGAGCAGTACTTT. Its protein is CASSYKATSYEQYF.

The V gene is TRBV10-2, the J gene TRBJ2-1; D gene unclear. The DNA end is a closer match to TRBJ2-5, so the J assignment may be wrong. Germline-derived CDR1 and CDR2 are WSHSY and SAAADI. The CDR3 consists of 15 residues. The CDR3 DNA follows: TGCGCCAGCAGTGAATCGCGGCAGCTGATGGAGACCCAGTACTTC. Its protein product is CASSESRQLMETQYF.

The genes are TRBV24-1 and TRBJ2-7; 8 bases align to TRBD1. Germline V gene data show CDR1 as KGHDR and CDR2 as SFDVKD. This CDR3 contains 13 residues. J lost 6 bases, V lost 7 bases, and 7 bases had no gene match. The CDR3 sequence is CATRGGTGPEQYF. For the CDR3, the DNA is TGTGCCACCAGGGGTGGGACAGGACCCGAGCAGTACTTC.

Concerning this clonotype itself: It may be a read error: a sequence one base away is much more abundant. This chain joins TRBV5-4 and TRBJ2-3, with D uncertain. The DNA end is more similar to TRBJ2-7, so the J call may be wrong. Germline CDR1 and CDR2: SGHNT and YYREEE (reference sequence). The CDR3 totals 12 residues. DNA for the CDR3: TGTGCCAGCAGCTTTCTAGACAATGAGCAGTACTTC. It is translated as CASSFLDNEQYF.

The rearrangement links TRBV6-1 to TRBJ1-2; 8 positions agree with TRBD1. The V segment lost 6 bases and the J segment 2 bases; nucleotides outside the gene matches: 8. There are 15 residues in the CDR3. Germline V gene lookup returns CDR1 MNHNS and CDR2 SASEGT. CDR3 in DNA: TGTGCCAGCAGATCTGGACAGGGCGCGAACTATGGCTACACCTTC. It translates to CASRSGQGANYGYTF.

This chain joins TRBV12-3 or TRBV12-4 and TRBJ2-7; D is unclear. Near its end, the DNA agrees better with TRBJ1-2, so the J call may be wrong. The CDR3 spans 13 residues. The CDR3 DNA reads as TGTGCCAGCAGTTTTGAAGAATCCTATGGCTACACCTTC. This translates into CASSFEESYGYTF.

The chain uses TRBV12-3 or TRBV12-4 and TRBJ2-3; D gene unclear. TRBJ1-2 explains the end of the DNA better; the J call may be wrong. This CDR3 contains 11 residues. This CDR3 is CASTVYGSYTF. CDR3 nucleotide sequence: TGTGCCAGCACTGTCTACGGAAGCTACACCTTC.

J is TRBJ2-5 and V is TRBV7-6; 9 bases are a match to TRBD2. CDR1 is SGHVS, CDR2 FNYEAQ, per germline. The V gene end was trimmed by 3 bases and the J gene end by 4 bases; junction bases not matched to a gene: 9. There are 16 residues in the CDR3. CDR3 loop: CASSLRASGNGETQYF. The CDR3, as DNA: TGTGCCAGCAGCTTGAGGGCTAGCGGGAATGGAGAGACCCAGTACTTC.

This clonotype showed up just a few times. Since a much larger clone is just one base distant, this may be a read error. The chain combines TRBV5-8 with TRBJ2-7; D is possibly TRBD1 (5 bases). Germline-derived CDR1 and CDR2 are SGHTS and YDEGEE. This CDR3 region has 12 residues. The V end lost 3 bases, the J end lost 7 bases, and 11 bases lay between the germline ends. CDR3 sequence (DNA): TGTGCCAGCAGCTCGCAGGGTTATGAGCAGTACTTC. This encodes CASSSQGYEQYF. The complete variable domain, with remaining parts taken from reference TRBV5-8 and TRBJ2-7, reads EAGVTQSPTHLIKTRGQQATLRCSPISGHTSVYWYQQALGLGLQFLLWYDEGEERNRGNFPPRFSGRQFPNYSSELNVNALELEDSALYLCASSSQGYEQYFGPGTRLTVT.

This CDR3 is CASSVTGVGETQYF. The CDR3 bases are TGTGCCAGCAGCGTGACAGGGGTGGGGGAGACCCAGTACTTC. The rearrangement joins TRBV7-6 to TRBJ2-5; TRBD1 agrees at 8 bases. There are 14 residues in the CDR3. The junction had 7 bases not matched to a gene; V was cut back by 5 bases and J by 5 bases. Germline CDR1 and CDR2: SGHVS and FNYEAQ.

In regard to this clonotype: An end of the junction differs from the germline gene, which may be a read error. The rearrangement links TRBV7-3 to TRBJ2-3, with a tentative D call TRBD2 (5 bases). The CDR3 totals 15 residues. Germline V gene data show CDR1 as SGHTA and CDR2 as FQGTGA. The CDR3 sequence: CASSYDRESTDTRYF. CDR3 sequence (DNA): TGTGCCAGCAGCTACGATAGGGAGAGCACAGATACGCGGTATTTT.

J is TRBJ2-5 and V is TRBV29-1, with D unresolved. V was clipped by 2 bases and J by 5 bases, with 12 bases between them. Germline V gene data show CDR1 as SQVTM and CDR2 as ANQGSEA. This CDR3 contains 13 residues. CDR3 DNA: TGCAGCGTTGAATTAATTGTAGGCGAGACCCAGTACTTC. Protein sequence: CSVELIVGETQYF. Drawing the rest from reference TRBV29-1 and TRBJ2-5, the complete variable domain is SAVISQKPSRDICQRGTSLTIQCQVDSQVTMMFWYRQQPGQSLTLIATANQGSEATYESGFVIDKFPISRPNLTFSTLTVSNMSPEDSSIYLCSVELIVGETQYFGPGTRLLVL.